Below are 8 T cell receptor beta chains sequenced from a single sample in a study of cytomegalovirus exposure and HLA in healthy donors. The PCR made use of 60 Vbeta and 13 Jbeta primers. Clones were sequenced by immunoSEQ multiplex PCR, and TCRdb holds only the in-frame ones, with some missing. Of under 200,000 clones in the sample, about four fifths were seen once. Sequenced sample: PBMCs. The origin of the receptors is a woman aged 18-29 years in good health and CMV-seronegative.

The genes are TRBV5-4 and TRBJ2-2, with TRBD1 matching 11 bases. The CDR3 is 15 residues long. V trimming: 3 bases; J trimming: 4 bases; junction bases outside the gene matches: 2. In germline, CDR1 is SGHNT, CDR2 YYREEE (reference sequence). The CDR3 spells CASSSGTGGTGELFF. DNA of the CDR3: TGTGCCAGCAGCTCTGGGACAGGGGGCACCGGGGAGCTGTTTTTT.

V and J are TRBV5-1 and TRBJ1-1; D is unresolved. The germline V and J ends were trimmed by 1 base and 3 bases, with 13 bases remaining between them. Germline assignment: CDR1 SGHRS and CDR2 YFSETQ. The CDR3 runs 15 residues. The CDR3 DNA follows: TGCGCCAGCAGCTTGAGGCCGGGGTCTTACACTGAAGCTTTCTTT. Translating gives CASSLRPGSYTEAFF.

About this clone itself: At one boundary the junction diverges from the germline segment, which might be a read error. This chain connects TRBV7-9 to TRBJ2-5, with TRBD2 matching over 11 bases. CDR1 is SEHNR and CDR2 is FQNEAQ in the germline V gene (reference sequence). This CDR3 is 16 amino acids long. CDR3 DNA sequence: TGTTCCAGCAGCTTAGCGTTAGCGGGAGGGCAAGAGACCCAGTACTTC. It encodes CSSSLALAGGQETQYF.

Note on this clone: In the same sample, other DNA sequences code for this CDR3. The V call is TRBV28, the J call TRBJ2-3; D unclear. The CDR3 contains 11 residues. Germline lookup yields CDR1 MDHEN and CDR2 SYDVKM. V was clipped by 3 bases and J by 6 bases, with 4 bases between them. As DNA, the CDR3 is TGTGCCAGCAGTTTTTCTGATACGCAGTATTTT. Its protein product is CASSFSDTQYF.

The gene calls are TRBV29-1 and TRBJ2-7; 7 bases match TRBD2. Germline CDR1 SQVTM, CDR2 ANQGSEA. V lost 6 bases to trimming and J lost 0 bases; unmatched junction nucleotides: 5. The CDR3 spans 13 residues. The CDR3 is CSVRGGSSYEQYF. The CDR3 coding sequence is TGCAGCGTACGGGGCGGGAGCTCCTACGAGCAGTACTTC.

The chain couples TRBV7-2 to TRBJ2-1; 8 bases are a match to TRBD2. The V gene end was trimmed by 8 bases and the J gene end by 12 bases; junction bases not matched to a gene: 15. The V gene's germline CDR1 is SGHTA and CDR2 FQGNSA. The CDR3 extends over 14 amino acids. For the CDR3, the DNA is TGTGCCAGCTCTGTCGGGCTAGCGGGCTGGCCGCAGTTCTTC. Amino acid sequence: CASSVGLAGWPQFF. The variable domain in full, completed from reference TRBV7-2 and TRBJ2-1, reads GAGVSQSPSNKVTEKGKDVELRCDPISGHTALYWYRQSLGQGLEFLIYFQGNSAPDKSGLPSDRFSAERTGGSVSTLTIQRTQQEDSAVYLCASSVGLAGWPQFFGPGTRLTVL.

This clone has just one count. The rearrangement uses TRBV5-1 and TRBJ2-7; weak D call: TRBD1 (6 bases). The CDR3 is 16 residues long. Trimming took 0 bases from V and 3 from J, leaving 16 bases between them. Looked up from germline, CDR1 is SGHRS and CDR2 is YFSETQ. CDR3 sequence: CASSLAGQILNYEQYF. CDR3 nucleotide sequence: TGCGCCAGCAGCTTGGCCGGACAGATACTAAACTACGAGCAGTACTTC.

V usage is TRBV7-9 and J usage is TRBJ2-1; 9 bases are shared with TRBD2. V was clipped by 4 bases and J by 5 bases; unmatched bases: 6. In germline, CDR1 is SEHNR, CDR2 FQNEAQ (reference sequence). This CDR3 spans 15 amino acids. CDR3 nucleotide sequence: TGTGCCAGCAGCTCCCAGCGGGAGGAGAACAATGAGCAGTTCTTC. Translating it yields CASSSQREENNEQFF.